This entry lists 11 T cell receptor beta chains sequenced from one sample in a study of blood T cell repertoires in COVID-19. Clones were sequenced by immunoSEQ multiplex PCR, and TCRdb holds only the in-frame ones, with some missing. The sample has 200,000 to 250,000 clones, over 80% seen once. Sequenced material: PBMCs or T cells enriched from blood (not recorded which). The receptors were gathered from a woman under 40 who had been exposed to COVID-19.

V gene TRBV19 combines with J gene TRBJ2-7, with D possibly TRBD2 on 5 matching bases. Germline lookup yields CDR1 LNHDA and CDR2 SQIVND (reference sequence). This CDR3 comprises 16 residues. The V and J ends lost 5 bases and 3 bases respectively, with 20 bases between them. The CDR3 here is CASSPHRGSADYEQYF. The CDR3 bases are TGTGCCAGTAGTCCCCATAGAGGTAGCGCAGACTACGAGCAGTACTTC.

The V gene is TRBV5-1, the J gene TRBJ2-7; D perhaps matches TRBD2 (6 bases). Germline-derived CDR1 and CDR2 are SGHRS and YFSETQ. The V end lost 0 bases, the J end lost 6 bases, and 10 bases lay between the germline ends. The CDR3 runs to 13 residues. CDR3 region: CASSLEWGGEQYF. The CDR3 coding sequence is TGCGCCAGCAGCTTGGAATGGGGAGGCGAGCAGTACTTC.

The V and J genes are TRBV9 and TRBJ2-1; TRBD1 aligns across 10 bases. The germline CDR1 and CDR2 sequences are SGDLS and YYNGEE. There are 16 residues in the CDR3. Trimming cost V 5 bases and J 8 bases; bases outside gene matches: 13. The CDR3 DNA follows: TGTGCCAGCAGTACCGTCCGGGACAGGGGTATGTATGAGCAGTTCTTC. As protein: CASSTVRDRGMYEQFF.

The chain combines TRBV28 with TRBJ1-2; 11 positions match TRBD1. J lost 0 bases, V lost 6 bases, and 3 bases had no gene match. CDR1 is MDHEN, CDR2 SYDVKM, per germline. CDR3 length: 15 amino acids. CDR3 region: CASRDRGLANYGYTF. The DNA for the CDR3 is TGTGCCAGCAGGGACAGGGGGCTGGCTAACTATGGCTACACCTTC.

V gene TRBV3-1 (or the pseudogene TRBV3-2) combines with J gene TRBJ2-7; 11 bases fit TRBD2. Trimming removed 2 bases from V and 7 bases from J; junction bases left unmatched: 1. The CDR3 has 13 amino acids. Germline V lookup: CDR1 LGHDT, CDR2 YNNKEL (reference sequence). This CDR3 is CASSQWTSGEQYF. The CDR3 DNA reads TGTGCCAGCAGCCAATGGACTAGCGGGGAGCAGTACTTC.

This clone was found once. V gene TRBV29-1 combines with J gene TRBJ2-1; D gene ambiguous. The CDR3 covers 11 residues. Trimming cost V 7 bases and J 3 bases, with 7 bases left between them. CDR1 is SQVTM and CDR2 is ANQGSEA in the germline V gene. CDR3 residues: CSGRLYNEQFF. In DNA form, the CDR3 reads TGCAGCGGGCGGCTCTACAATGAGCAGTTCTTC.

V is TRBV12-3 or TRBV12-4 and J is TRBJ2-1; a weak D match, TRBD2 (5 bases). V was pared by 5 bases and J by 5 bases, with 10 bases between. This CDR3 has 13 residues. DNA for the CDR3: TGTGCCAGCAGTCGGCGGGTCCACAATGAGCAGTTCTTC. Its protein is CASSRRVHNEQFF.

The rearrangement uses TRBV11-3 and TRBJ2-2, with D tentatively TRBD2 (5 bases). V was shortened by 3 bases and J by 1 base, with 15 bases between the two germline ends. Germline CDR1 SGHNT, CDR2 YENEEA. CDR3 length: 17 amino acids. CDR3 nucleotide sequence: TGTGCCAGCAGCTTTAGGGTGGGAGCCATGAACACCGGGGAGCTGTTTTTT. Amino acid sequence: CASSFRVGAMNTGELFF.

This chain connects TRBV5-4 to TRBJ2-7, with D perhaps matching TRBD2 (5 bases). Between the trimmed V and J ends, which lost 4 bases and 6 bases, there was a span of 14 bases. The CDR3 is 13 residues long. Germline loops: CDR1 SGHNT, CDR2 YYREEE (reference sequence). This CDR3 reads CASSRDSELEQYF. DNA of the CDR3: TGTGCCAGCAGCCGTGATAGCGAACTCGAGCAGTACTTC. The full variable domain, rest sourced from reference TRBV5-4 and TRBJ2-7, is ETGVTQSPTHLIKTRGQQVTLRCSSQSGHNTVSWYQQALGQGPQFIFQYYREEENGRGNFPPRFSGLQFPNYSSELNVNALELDDSALYLCASSRDSELEQYFGPGTRLTVT.

The rearrangement joins TRBV5-5 to TRBJ2-2; no reliable D call. The length of the CDR3 is 14 residues. Germline V gives CDR1 SGHKS, CDR2 YYEKEE (reference sequence). Trimming cost V 1 base and J 2 bases, with 6 bases left between them. For the CDR3, the DNA is TGTGCCAGCAGCTTGAGACAAAACACCGGGGAGCTGTTTTTT. Translated: CASSLRQNTGELFF.

The rearrangement joins TRBV6-1 to TRBJ1-4; possible D gene TRBD1, 6 bases. Germline-derived CDR1 and CDR2 are MNHNS and SASEGT. V was pared by 2 bases and J by 3 bases, with 10 bases between. This CDR3 is built from 15 residues. This chain's CDR3 is CASSETWTANEKLFF. CDR3 in DNA: TGTGCCAGCAGTGAAACTTGGACAGCTAATGAAAAACTGTTTTTT.